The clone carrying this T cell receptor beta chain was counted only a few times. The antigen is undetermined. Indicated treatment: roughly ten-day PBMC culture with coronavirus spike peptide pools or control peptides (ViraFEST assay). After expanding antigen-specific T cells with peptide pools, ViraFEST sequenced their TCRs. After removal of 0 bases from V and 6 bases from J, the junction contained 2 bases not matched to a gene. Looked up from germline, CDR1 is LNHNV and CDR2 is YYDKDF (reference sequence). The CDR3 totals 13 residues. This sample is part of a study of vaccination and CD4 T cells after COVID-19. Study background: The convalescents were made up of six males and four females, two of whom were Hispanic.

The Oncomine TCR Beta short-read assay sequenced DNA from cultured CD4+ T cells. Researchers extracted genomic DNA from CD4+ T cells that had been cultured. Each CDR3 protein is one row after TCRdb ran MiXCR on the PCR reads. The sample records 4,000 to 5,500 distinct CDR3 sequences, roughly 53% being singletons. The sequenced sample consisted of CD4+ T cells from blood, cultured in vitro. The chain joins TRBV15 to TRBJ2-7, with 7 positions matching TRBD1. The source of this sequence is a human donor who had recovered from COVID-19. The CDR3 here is CATSRETGSEQYF. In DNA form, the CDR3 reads TGTGCCACCAGCAGAGAGACAGGGTCCGAGCAGTACTTC.